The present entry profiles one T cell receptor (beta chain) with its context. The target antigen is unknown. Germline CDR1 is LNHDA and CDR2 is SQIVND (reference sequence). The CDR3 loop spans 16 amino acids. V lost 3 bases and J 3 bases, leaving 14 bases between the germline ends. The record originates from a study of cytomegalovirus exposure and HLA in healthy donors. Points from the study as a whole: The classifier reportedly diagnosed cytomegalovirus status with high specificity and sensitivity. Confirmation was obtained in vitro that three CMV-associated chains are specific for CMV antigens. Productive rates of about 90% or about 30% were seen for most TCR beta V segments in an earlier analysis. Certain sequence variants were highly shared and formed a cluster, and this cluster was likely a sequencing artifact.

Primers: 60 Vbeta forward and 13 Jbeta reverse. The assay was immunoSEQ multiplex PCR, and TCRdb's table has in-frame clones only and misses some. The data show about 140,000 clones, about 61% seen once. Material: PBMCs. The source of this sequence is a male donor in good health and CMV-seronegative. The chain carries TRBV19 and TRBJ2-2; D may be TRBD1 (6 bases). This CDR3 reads CASSIGTFPDTGELFF. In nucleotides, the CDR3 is TGTGCCAGTAGTATTGGGACATTCCCCGACACCGGGGAGCTGTTTTTT.